The 19 T cell receptor beta chains presented below share a single source sample, sequenced in a study of control samples from healthy donors and cancer patients (dated by TCRdb to 2020 to 2022). Library preparation was by the immunoSEQ multiplex PCR assay. As stored in TCRdb, this immuneACCESS dataset retains in-frame rearrangements with V and J assigned. A fraction of the clones does not appear; measured against another copy, unresolved V genes explain less than half of the discrepancy, and the remainder lacks a known reason. Across this sample there are approximately 89,000 clones, with approximately 87% seen only once. The ten largest clones take up 20% of the sample. The sequenced sample consisted of blood. The receptor set was obtained from a man in his fifties in good health.

This chain connects TRBV29-1 to TRBJ1-1, with a tentative D call TRBD1 (5 bases). The ends were cut back, 3 bases at V and 4 bases at J, with 15 bases in the middle. This CDR3 has 14 residues. Germline lookup yields CDR1 SQVTM and CDR2 ANQGSEA. CDR3 in DNA: TGCAGCGTTGAGGGGACCCAACCGAGCACTGAAGCTTTCTTT. This translates into CSVEGTQPSTEAFF.

The V and J genes are TRBV9 and TRBJ2-7, with a weak D call TRBD2 (6 bases). Trimming cost V 2 bases and J 7 bases, with 16 bases left between them. CDR3 length: 14 amino acids. Per the germline V gene, CDR1 is SGDLS and CDR2 is YYNGEE. The CDR3 coding sequence is TGTGCCAGCAGCGTTAGTGGGACTTTAGGGGAGCAGTACTTC. Translating it yields CASSVSGTLGEQYF.

The rearrangement uses TRBV29-1 and TRBJ1-1, with 7 bases aligning to TRBD1. CDR1 and CDR2 (germline): SQVTM, ANQGSEA. The trim removed 7 bases at V and 0 bases at J, leaving 8 bases unmatched. The CDR3 is made up of 14 amino acids. This chain's CDR3 is CSGDREAMNTEAFF. The DNA of the CDR3 is TGCAGCGGCGACAGGGAGGCTATGAACACTGAAGCTTTCTTT.

This clone was counted a single time. The chain links TRBV19 to TRBJ2-7; 10 bases agree with TRBD2. Per germline, CDR1 LNHDA and CDR2 SQIVND (reference sequence). Trimming cost V 5 bases and J 3 bases; bases outside gene matches: 4. The CDR3 length is 14 residues. CDR3 protein: CASSFSGRFYEQYF. CDR3 in DNA: TGTGCCAGTAGTTTTAGCGGGAGGTTCTACGAGCAGTACTTC. The full variable domain, rest sourced from reference TRBV19 and TRBJ2-7, is DGGITQSPKYLFRKEGQNVTLSCEQNLNHDAMYWYRQDPGQGLRLIYYSQIVNDFQKGDIAEGYSVSREKKESFPLTVTSAQKNPTAFYLCASSFSGRFYEQYFGPGTRLTVT.

The table lists this clone with a count of one. V and J are TRBV3-1 (or the pseudogene TRBV3-2) and TRBJ1-3; unclear D gene. The CDR3 runs 14 residues. CDR1 is LGHDT and CDR2 is YNNKEL in the germline V gene (reference sequence). V lost 1 base and J lost 4, with 8 bases in between. CDR3 coding DNA: TGTGCCAGCAGCCAAGGGGCTGGCGGAAACACCATATATTTT. Translation: CASSQGAGGNTIYF.

V and J are TRBV6-6 and TRBJ2-3; D not certain. The V end was cut by 3 bases, the J end by 5 bases, with 3 bases between. The CDR3 totals 11 residues. The germline V gene has CDR1 MNHNY and CDR2 SVGAGI (reference sequence). The CDR3 reads CASSYIDTQYF. The DNA of the CDR3 is TGTGCCAGCAGTTATATAGATACGCAGTATTTT.

The V gene is TRBV10-3, the J gene TRBJ1-2; no clear D gene. Trimming removed 5 bases at V and 5 bases at J, with 9 bases between. The germline CDR1 and CDR2 sequences are ENHRY and SYGVKD. The length of the CDR3 is 12 residues. The CDR3 DNA is TGTGCCATCAGTTTAGAGAGTTATGGCTACACCTTC. Its protein product is CAISLESYGYTF.

The chain links TRBV19 to TRBJ2-3; D not resolved. CDR3 length: 13 amino acids. Trimming took off 4 bases at V and 0 bases at J, with 5 bases between the two ends. CDR1 is LNHDA, CDR2 SQIVND, per germline (reference sequence). The CDR3 protein is CASSRISTDTQYF. The CDR3 bases are TGTGCCAGTAGTAGGATTAGCACAGATACGCAGTATTTT.

This clone was counted once. The chain links TRBV9 to TRBJ1-4, with D perhaps TRBD1 (6 bases). V dropped 4 bases and J dropped 5 bases, with 18 bases sitting between them. The CDR3 loop spans 16 amino acids. CDR1 is SGDLS, CDR2 YYNGEE, per germline. This chain's CDR3 is CASSIGVAGANEKLFF. The CDR3 nucleotides read TGTGCCAGCAGCATTGGGGTGGCAGGGGCAAATGAAAAACTGTTTTTT.

This chain uses TRBV10-2 with TRBJ2-3, with TRBD2 matching over 7 bases. The germline V gene encodes CDR1 WSHSY and CDR2 SAAADI. Germline trimming cut 6 bases from V and 1 base from J; bases unmatched to any gene: 4. This CDR3 spans 14 amino acids. The CDR3 spells CASRWDYRTDTQYF. The CDR3 nucleotides are TGCGCCAGCAGATGGGACTACCGCACAGATACGCAGTATTTT.

The rearrangement joins TRBV7-2 to TRBJ1-2, with D perhaps TRBD1 (5 bases). The germline V gene encodes CDR1 SGHTA and CDR2 FQGNSA. V was cut by 5 bases and J by 4 bases, with 14 bases left in between. CDR3 length: 14 residues. The CDR3 here is CASSPAAGTYGYTF. Here the CDR3 DNA reads TGTGCCAGCAGCCCTGCGGCAGGGACCTATGGCTACACCTTC.

V gene TRBV24-1 combines with J gene TRBJ2-5; 9 nucleotides align to TRBD1. CDR1 and CDR2 from the germline V gene are KGHDR and SFDVKD. The CDR3 spans 16 residues. The J segment lost 5 bases and the V segment lost 4 bases, leaving 10 bases of the junction unmatched. The CDR3 here is CATSEAGTGSTETQYF. The CDR3 region has the DNA TGTGCCACCAGTGAAGCCGGGACAGGGTCGACGGAGACCCAGTACTTC.

This clone showed up just once. This rearrangement joins TRBV7-2 to TRBJ2-1; the match to TRBD2 covers 15 bases. In germline, CDR1 is SGHTA, CDR2 FQGNSA. CDR3 length: 18 amino acids. Germline trimming cut 5 bases from V and 6 bases from J; bases unmatched to any gene: 11. The CDR3 DNA sequence: TGTGCCAGCAGCCCGGGACTAGCGGGAGGCGTCGGCGCCAATGAGCAGTTCTTC. It specifies CASSPGLAGGVGANEQFF.

The CDR3 coding sequence is TGTGCCAGCAGTGGGACAGGGGGGGAGTTTCAGCCCCAGCATTTT. Its translation is CASSGTGGEFQPQHF. The V gene is TRBV2, the J gene TRBJ1-5, with TRBD1 identical over 10 bases. Germline V gene sequence: CDR1 SNHLY, CDR2 FYNNEI. The CDR3 runs 15 residues. The junction had 6 bases not matched to a gene; V was cut back by 4 bases and J by 6 bases.

This rearrangement joins TRBV2 to TRBJ1-2, with D possibly being TRBD1 (6 bases). The CDR3 spans 13 residues. Germline V gene sequence: CDR1 SNHLY, CDR2 FYNNEI. Trimming removed 3 bases at V and 8 bases at J, with 13 bases between. CDR3 nucleotide sequence: TGTGCCAGCAGTGATACAGGGAAGGGAGGCTACACCTTC. It is translated as CASSDTGKGGYTF.

This chain joins TRBV19 and TRBJ1-2; no clear D. The germline V gene encodes CDR1 LNHDA and CDR2 SQIVND (reference sequence). Trimming stripped 0 bases from V and 3 bases from J, with 11 bases between. This CDR3 is 15 amino acids long. DNA for the CDR3: TGTGCCAGTAGTATAGATCAAAGACACTACTATGGCTACACCTTC. Its protein product is CASSIDQRHYYGYTF.

The CDR3 region has the DNA TGCGCCAGCAGCCACGGGATTACCGGGGAGCTGTTTTTT. This codes for CASSHGITGELFF. The V and J genes are TRBV4-3 and TRBJ2-2, with a tentative D call TRBD2 (5 bases). The CDR3 consists of 13 residues. Per the germline V gene, CDR1 is LGHNA and CDR2 is YSLEER. V shed 3 bases and J shed 5 bases, with 7 bases lying between them.

This clone showed up just once. This chain uses TRBV4-3 with TRBJ1-3; D not certain. Germline lookup yields CDR1 LGHNA and CDR2 YSLEER. The CDR3 spans 12 residues. Trimming stripped 8 bases from V and 2 bases from J, with 7 bases between. The CDR3 nucleotides are TGCGCCAGCGGGTTGACTGGAAACACCATATATTTT. This encodes CASGLTGNTIYF.

This clone was detected only once. This chain connects TRBV12-1 to TRBJ1-5. TRBV12-1 is shown as a pseudogene. This CDR3 contains 16 residues. CDR3 in DNA: TGTGCCAGCAGCCTAGATCACGGGGATAGCAATCAGCCCCAGCATTTT. It specifies CASSLDHGDSNQPQHF.